The next 32 T cell receptor beta chains were all read from a single sample in a study of identical twins. One entry per CDR3 protein results from TCRdb running MiXCR on the 5' RACE reads. In the table there are some 630,000 distinct CDR3 sequences, under 8.5% of which are singletons. These data are also associated with another study on yellow fever vaccine responses in identical twins.

Input material: PBMCs. These receptor sequences come from a woman aged 18-35 years in good health.

The chain carries TRBV2 and TRBJ2-5; D unresolved. V was trimmed by 7 bases and J by 2 bases, leaving 14 bases between them. Germline V gene lookup returns CDR1 SNHLY and CDR2 FYNNEI. CDR3 size: 14 residues. CDR3 nucleotide sequence: TGTGCCAGCAAATTGGCTAAATTACAAGAGACCCAGTACTTC. Its translation: CASKLAKLQETQYF.

The sample holds a few counts of this clonotype. The chain recombines TRBV27 with TRBJ2-1; D is unclear. V lost 2 bases to trimming and J lost 7 bases, with 12 bases between them. Germline CDR1 reads MNHEY; CDR2 reads SMNVEV (reference sequence). The CDR3 is made up of 14 amino acids. CDR3 sequence reads: CASSLGNPGNEQFF. CDR3 DNA: TGTGCCAGCAGTTTAGGGAACCCTGGGAATGAGCAGTTCTTC.

This chain uses TRBV11-1 with TRBJ2-5, with TRBD2 matching 7 bases. CDR1 and CDR2 from the germline V gene are SGHAT and FQDESV (reference sequence). The CDR3 has 18 amino acids. With V trimmed by 1 base and J by 1 base, 12 bases remained unmatched. The CDR3 is CASSLVASGPIFQETQYF. As DNA, the CDR3 is TGTGCCAGCAGCTTAGTGGCTAGCGGCCCTATATTCCAAGAGACCCAGTACTTC.

This sequence joins TRBV20-1 and TRBJ2-1, with D possibly TRBD2 on 5 matching bases. Germline CDR1 is DFQATT and CDR2 is SNEGSKA (reference sequence). The CDR3 has 16 residues. The V gene lost 4 bases and the J gene lost 5 bases, with 21 bases spanning the gap. In DNA, the CDR3 is TGCAGTGCTACGTCTTCGGAACGGGGATGGGACAATGAGCAGTTCTTC. It yields the protein CSATSSERGWDNEQFF.

In nucleotides, the CDR3 is TGTGCCAGCAGTATAACGGAGTACAATGAGCAGTTCTTC. Translation gives CASSITEYNEQFF. This chain uses TRBV12-3 or TRBV12-4 with TRBJ2-1; D is unresolved. Trimming pared 5 bases from V and 4 bases from J, leaving 9 bases between. There are 13 residues in the CDR3.

The chain links TRBV28 to TRBJ2-5, with D possibly being TRBD1 (5 bases). Trimming removed 5 bases at V and 4 bases at J, with 14 bases between. Germline CDR1 is MDHEN and CDR2 is SYDVKM. CDR3 length: 14 residues. The DNA for the CDR3 is TGTGCCAGCAGTCTTCAGACAGCTCCAGAGACCCAGTACTTC. Translated: CASSLQTAPETQYF.

This clonotype was counted between two and nine times. This sequence joins TRBV10-3 and TRBJ2-2; weak D call: TRBD2 (5 bases). CDR3 length equals 17 residues. Germline assignment: CDR1 ENHRY and CDR2 SYGVKD. Trimming stripped 3 bases from V and 4 bases from J, with 18 bases between. DNA for the CDR3: TGTGCCATCAGTGATCCTTCGTCGGGAACGACCACCGGGGAGCTGTTTTTT. Translating it yields CAISDPSSGTTTGELFF.

This clonotype was counted many times. The rearrangement joins TRBV12-3 or TRBV12-4 to TRBJ1-2; D gene unclear. V was pared by 3 bases and J by 4 bases, with 9 bases between. The CDR3 is 13 amino acids. CDR3 amino acids: CASSFYGSYGYTF. The CDR3 DNA sequence: TGTGCCAGCAGTTTTTACGGATCCTATGGCTACACCTTC.

This clonotype was recorded at least ten times. The genes are TRBV6-1 and TRBJ1-6; 8 nucleotides align to TRBD1. J lost 6 bases, V lost 9 bases, and 1 base had no gene match. The CDR3 has 12 residues. The V gene's germline CDR1 is MNHNS and CDR2 SASEGT. CDR3 protein: CARQGGNSPLHF. DNA for the CDR3: TGTGCCAGACAGGGGGGTAATTCACCCCTCCACTTT.

V usage is TRBV29-1 and J usage is TRBJ1-1; D might be TRBD1 (6 bases). This CDR3 region has 15 residues. Per the germline V gene, CDR1 is SQVTM and CDR2 is ANQGSEA. V was pared by 8 bases and J by 1 base, with 20 bases between. The CDR3 DNA reads as TGCAGCACTGTGGGAAGGGACACATGGAACACTGAAGCTTTCTTT. Amino acid sequence: CSTVGRDTWNTEAFF.

This clonotype has ten or more counts. This rearrangement joins TRBV7-9 to TRBJ2-2; D remains unclear. The germline V gene has CDR1 SEHNR and CDR2 FQNEAQ (reference sequence). CDR3 length: 14 residues. The germline V and J ends were trimmed by 6 bases and 3 bases, with 11 bases remaining between them. CDR3 sequence (DNA): TGTGCCAGCAGACGTCCGCTAGACACCGGGGAGCTGTTTTTT. Amino acids: CASRRPLDTGELFF.

The rearrangement uses TRBV25-1 and TRBJ2-7, with 9 bases identical to TRBD1. V shed 2 bases and J 5 bases; nucleotides not matched to a gene: 4. The germline V gene encodes CDR1 MGHDK and CDR2 SYGVNS. The CDR3 runs to 14 residues. DNA of the CDR3: TGTGCCAGCAGTGAAGGGACAGGGCCCGACGAGCAGTACTTC. Residues: CASSEGTGPDEQYF.

This clonotype was detected a few times. The J gene is TRBJ2-3, the V gene TRBV15; D unclear. The germline CDR1 and CDR2 sequences are LNHNV and YYDKDF (reference sequence). CDR3 length equals 13 residues. V dropped 0 bases and J dropped 4 bases, with 5 bases sitting between them. CDR3 region: CATSRDPADTQYF. DNA for the CDR3: TGTGCCACCAGCAGAGATCCGGCAGATACGCAGTATTTT.

The chain joins TRBV3-1 to TRBJ2-3, with D unresolved. This CDR3 spans 16 amino acids. From germline, CDR1 is LGHDT and CDR2 YNNKEL (reference sequence). Trimming stripped 0 bases from V and 2 bases from J, with 12 bases between. CDR3 DNA sequence: TGTGCCAGCAGCCAAGACTCCTCATTTTACACAGATACGCAGTATTTT. It yields the protein CASSQDSSFYTDTQYF.

The sample holds a few counts of this clonotype. The rearrangement uses TRBV7-9 and TRBJ2-7; D is perhaps TRBD1 or TRBD2 (5 bases each). V dropped 5 bases and J dropped 7 bases, with 12 bases sitting between them. The V gene's germline CDR1 is SEHNR and CDR2 FQNEAQ (reference sequence). This CDR3 is built from 12 residues. For the CDR3, the DNA is TGTGCCAGCAGCATTGGGACGGCGGAGCAGTACGTC. It yields the protein CASSIGTAEQYV.

This clonotype was counted at least ten times. The rearrangement uses TRBV5-1 and TRBJ2-5; possibly TRBD2 for D (6 bases). CDR1 SGHRS and CDR2 YFSETQ come from the germline V gene. V lost 6 bases and J 4 bases, leaving 34 bases between the germline ends. The CDR3 totals 20 residues. The CDR3 loop is CASTLRTVPQEGKIGETQYF. For the CDR3, the DNA is TGCGCCAGCACCCTCCGGACCGTACCCCAGGAGGGCAAGATAGGAGAGACCCAGTACTTC. Supplemented by reference TRBV5-1 and TRBJ2-5, the full variable domain reads KAGVTQTPRYLIKTRGQQVTLSCSPISGHRSVSWYQQTPGQGLQFLFEYFSETQRNKGNFPGRFSGRQFSNSRSEMNVSTLELGDSALYLCASTLRTVPQEGKIGETQYFGPGTRLLVL.

This clonotype was seen at least ten times. The CDR3 DNA is TGTGCCAGCAGTTTGATGATAGGGGGCACCGGGGAGCTGTTTTTT. This sequence encodes CASSLMIGGTGELFF. J is TRBJ2-2 and V is TRBV12-3 or TRBV12-4, with a possible D match to TRBD1 (6 bases). The germline V and J ends were trimmed by 3 bases and 4 bases, with 12 bases remaining between them. The CDR3 runs to 15 residues.

This clonotype was seen only a few times. The chain is built from TRBV6-6 and TRBJ2-7; tentatively, D is TRBD2 (6 bases). V dropped 0 bases and J dropped 5 bases, with 8 bases sitting between them. Per germline, CDR1 MNHNY and CDR2 SVGAGI (reference sequence). This CDR3 comprises 13 residues. DNA of the CDR3: TGTGCCAGCAGTTACTCGGCGGGAAACGAGCAGTACTTC. The encoded protein is CASSYSAGNEQYF.

This clonotype was seen many times. The chain links TRBV25-1 to TRBJ2-7; TRBD2 might be the D (6 bases). V lost 3 bases, J lost 7 bases, and 13 bases lay in between. Per germline, CDR1 MGHDK and CDR2 SYGVNS. The CDR3 length is 13 residues. The CDR3 region is CASSDGGTREQYF. The CDR3 DNA reads TGTGCCAGCAGTGACGGAGGGACGCGGGAGCAGTACTTC.

This clonotype was seen a handful of times. The junction departs from germline at one end; a sequencing error may be responsible. The CDR3 bases are TGCGCCAGCACCCCGTTGGACAGCTACGAGCAGTACTTC. The encoded protein is CASTPLDSYEQYF. The chain uses TRBV7-6 and TRBJ2-7, with a weak D call TRBD1 (6 bases). Germline-derived CDR1 and CDR2 are SGHVS and FNYEAQ. The CDR3 runs 13 residues.

This chain joins TRBV11-3 and TRBJ2-2; D is unresolved. CDR3 length equals 17 residues. V lost 3 bases and J lost 3, with 17 bases in between. Germline lookup yields CDR1 SGHNT and CDR2 YENEEA. CDR3 amino acids: CASSLWILATDTGELFF. Here the CDR3 DNA reads TGTGCCAGCAGCTTGTGGATTTTAGCTACGGACACCGGGGAGCTGTTTTTT.

The J gene is TRBJ2-1, the V gene TRBV20-1; TRBD2 might be the D (6 bases). The V gene's germline CDR1 is DFQATT and CDR2 SNEGSKA (reference sequence). Trimming left V 2 bases short and J 7 bases short, with 15 bases between. The CDR3 totals 14 residues. The CDR3 loop reads CSARSPGVGNEQFF. The CDR3 nucleotides are TGCAGTGCTAGATCCCCGGGGGTTGGAAATGAGCAGTTCTTC.

The sample holds many counts of this clonotype. The V call is TRBV2, the J call TRBJ2-7; 7 bases match TRBD1. In germline, CDR1 is SNHLY, CDR2 FYNNEI. After removal of 8 bases from V and 3 bases from J, the junction contained 10 bases not matched to a gene. This CDR3 spans 14 amino acids. The CDR3 bases are TGTGCCAGCGGAACCGGGACAGTGGTCTACGAGCAGTACTTC. It is translated as CASGTGTVVYEQYF.

The gene calls are TRBV12-3 or TRBV12-4 and TRBJ2-7; either TRBD1 or TRBD2 may supply D (6 bases each). There are 14 residues in the CDR3. The V end lost 7 bases, the J end lost 1 base, and 14 bases lay between the germline ends. Here the CDR3 DNA reads TGTGCCAGCATCCGGGGGCAGGGGTCCTACGAGCAGTACTTC. Translation: CASIRGQGSYEQYF.

This clonotype was found many times. The rearrangement links TRBV13 to TRBJ2-5, with 8 nucleotides matching TRBD1. The J segment lost 0 bases and the V segment lost 8 bases, leaving 5 bases of the junction unmatched. Per germline, CDR1 PRHDT and CDR2 FYEKMQ (reference sequence). CDR3 size: 14 residues. The CDR3 loop is CASRTGMYQETQYF. CDR3 DNA sequence: TGTGCCAGCCGGACAGGGATGTACCAAGAGACCCAGTACTTC.

This clonotype was detected only a few times. The genes are TRBV7-3 and TRBJ2-5, with 10 positions matching TRBD2. CDR3 length equals 15 residues. V was pared by 1 base and J by 4 bases, with 3 bases of the junction left unmatched. The germline V gene encodes CDR1 SGHTA and CDR2 FQGTGA. Written as DNA, the CDR3 is TGTGCCAGCAGCTTAAGTACTAGCGGGATAGAGACCCAGTACTTC. Translating it yields CASSLSTSGIETQYF.

This rearrangement joins TRBV12-3 or TRBV12-4 to TRBJ2-3; perhaps D is TRBD1 or TRBD2 (6 bases each). Trimming stripped 11 bases from V and 0 bases from J, with 15 bases between. CDR3 length: 14 residues. The CDR3 loop reads CASGGGDSTDTQYF. The DNA for the CDR3 is TGTGCCTCCGGGGGCGGGGACAGCACAGATACGCAGTATTTT.

This clonotype was seen more than once but under ten times. The rearrangement uses TRBV20-1 and TRBJ2-7, with 10 bases identical to TRBD2. The junction had 11 bases not matched to a gene; V was cut back by 3 bases and J by 3 bases. CDR3 length: 16 residues. The germline CDR1 and CDR2 sequences are DFQATT and SNEGSKA (reference sequence). CDR3 region: CSARVFKAGGDYEQYF. The CDR3 bases are TGCAGTGCTAGGGTTTTCAAAGCGGGAGGGGACTACGAGCAGTACTTC.

This chain joins TRBV27 and TRBJ2-2; 8 bases are a match to TRBD2. The CDR3 has 14 residues. The germline V gene encodes CDR1 MNHEY and CDR2 SMNVEV (reference sequence). The V gene end was trimmed by 5 bases and the J gene end by 7 bases; junction bases not matched to a gene: 6. This CDR3 reads CASSAITSGGELFF. CDR3 sequence (DNA): TGTGCCAGCAGTGCTATTACTAGCGGCGGGGAGCTGTTTTTT.

This clonotype was seen a handful of times. This sequence joins TRBV28 and TRBJ2-7; 7 bases match TRBD1. The trim removed 6 bases at V and 1 base at J, leaving 3 bases unmatched. Germline assignment: CDR1 MDHEN and CDR2 SYDVKM. The CDR3 has 13 amino acids. CDR3 loop: CASRIQGSYEQYV. The CDR3 DNA sequence: TGTGCCAGCAGGATACAGGGGTCCTACGAGCAGTACGTC.

This clonotype was recorded at least ten times. The J gene is TRBJ2-1, the V gene TRBV12-3 or TRBV12-4; D unresolved. The CDR3 runs to 11 residues. Trimming cost V 1 base and J 8 bases, with 3 bases left between them. As DNA, the CDR3 is TGTGCCAGCAGTTTAGATGATGAGCAGTTCTTC. This gives the protein CASSLDDEQFF.

This clonotype showed up many times. V gene TRBV12-3 or TRBV12-4 combines with J gene TRBJ2-2; tentative D call: TRBD2 (6 bases). V was pared by 1 base and J by 0 bases, with 6 bases between. The CDR3 spans 15 residues. The CDR3 loop is CASSLGGANTGELFF. The CDR3 DNA follows: TGTGCCAGCAGTTTAGGCGGGGCGAACACCGGGGAGCTGTTTTTT.